Below are 14 T cell receptor beta chains sequenced from a single sample in a study of T cells after yellow fever vaccination. TCRdb itself ran the 5' RACE reads through MiXCR, one entry per CDR3 protein. The repertoire has under 300,000 distinct CDR3 sequences, approximately 13% of them found once; the top ten carry about 0.51%. The sample consisted of CD4+ T cells sorted from PBMCs, taken 45 days after the yellow fever booster vaccination. All receptors derive from a young man who received the YFV17D yellow fever vaccine.

The CDR3 loop reads CASSLMMHQPQHF. CDR3 coding DNA: TGTGCCAGCAGCTTAATGATGCATCAGCCCCAGCATTTT. The genes are TRBV7-2 and TRBJ1-5; unclear D gene. V was clipped by 2 bases and J by 5 bases, with 7 bases between them. The CDR3 extends over 13 amino acids. Per the germline V gene, CDR1 is SGHTA and CDR2 is FQGNSA. Variable domain in full (rest from reference TRBV7-2 and TRBJ1-5): GAGVSQSPSNKVTEKGKDVELRCDPISGHTALYWYRQSLGQGLEFLIYFQGNSAPDKSGLPSDRFSAERTGGSVSTLTIQRTQQEDSAVYLCASSLMMHQPQHFGDGTRLSIL.

This clonotype was observed a few times. V and J are TRBV10-2 and TRBJ2-5; D is tentatively TRBD1 or TRBD2 (6 bases each). The CDR3 is made up of 15 amino acids. Germline loops: CDR1 WSHSY, CDR2 SAAADI. V lost 5 bases, J lost 5 bases, and 18 bases lay in between. CDR3 sequence: CASSMLATQGETQYF. The CDR3 nucleotides are TGCGCCAGCAGTATGCTAGCGACCCAGGGGGAGACCCAGTACTTC.

As to this clonotype: A read error may explain this, as a much larger clone is one base away. Without the conserved terminal phenylalanine or tryptophan, this CDR3 likely stems from a read error. The chain carries TRBV9 and TRBJ2-1; the D gene is possibly TRBD2 (6 bases). Trimming cost V 0 bases and J 8 bases, with 18 bases left between them. Germline lookup yields CDR1 SGDLS and CDR2 YYNGEE. The CDR3 has 16 amino acids. The CDR3 DNA reads as TGTGCCAGCAGCGTAGCTCCCTTGCGGAGGGGCTATGAGCAGTTCTCC. This translates into CASSVAPLRRGYEQFS.

In this sample, this clonotype turned up a few times. The germline gene is not matched at one end of the junction; a read error may be the cause. The chain links TRBV3-1 to TRBJ2-2; D ambiguous. Germline CDR1 and CDR2: LGHDT and YNNKEL (reference sequence). The length of the CDR3 is 15 residues. The CDR3 is CASSQGPFSTEELFF. The CDR3 region has the DNA TGTGCCAGCAGCCAAGGTCCCTTCTCTACCGAGGAGCTGTTTTTT.

Ten or more counts support this clonotype. The CDR3 sequence is CSAKDGSYEQYF. The CDR3 DNA reads as TGCAGTGCTAAGGACGGTTCCTACGAGCAGTACTTC. The V call is TRBV20-1, the J call TRBJ2-7; D not resolved. V lost 4 bases and J lost 1, with 8 bases in between. The CDR3 is 12 amino acids. Germline loops: CDR1 DFQATT, CDR2 SNEGSKA (reference sequence).

Worth noting for this clonotype: The junction differs from germline at one of its ends, possibly a read error. V is TRBV5-6 and J is TRBJ2-2; tentatively, D is TRBD2 (6 bases). Germline-derived CDR1 and CDR2 are SGHDT and YYEEEE. This CDR3 has 19 amino acids. The CDR3 sequence: CASSLPFGRGAGNIGELFF. Written as DNA, the CDR3 is TGTGCCAGCAGCTTGCCTTTCGGGAGAGGGGCCGGCAACATCGGGGAGCTGTTTTTT.

This clonotype was found many times. The rearrangement uses TRBV18 and TRBJ2-3; D gene ambiguous. The length of the CDR3 is 13 residues. CDR1 is KGHSH and CDR2 is LQKENI in the germline V gene. Deletions cut 3 bases from V and 5 bases from J, with 9 bases between. Written as DNA, the CDR3 is TGTGCCAGCTCACCGTCTATGGGAGATACGCAGTATTTT. Encoded protein: CASSPSMGDTQYF.

This clonotype was detected a few times. V is TRBV5-1 and J is TRBJ2-7, with 8 bases that match TRBD2. Germline V lookup: CDR1 SGHRS, CDR2 YFSETQ. The CDR3 covers 14 residues. V shed 5 bases and J 7 bases; nucleotides not matched to a gene: 11. The CDR3 protein is CASSLRTSNDEQYF. In DNA form, the CDR3 reads TGCGCCAGCAGTCTAAGGACTAGCAATGATGAGCAGTACTTC.

The rearrangement links TRBV7-2 to TRBJ2-5; D possibly corresponds to TRBD1 (5 bases). V gave up 5 bases and J gave up 1 base, with 14 bases separating them. The CDR3 spans 15 residues. Germline V gene lookup returns CDR1 SGHTA and CDR2 FQGNSA. The CDR3 here is CASSIRQSRQETQYF. CDR3 bases: TGTGCCAGCAGCATCAGACAGAGCCGCCAAGAGACCCAGTACTTC.

This clonotype was picked up a small number of times. The chain is built from TRBV5-1 and TRBJ2-7; D might be TRBD1 (6 bases). Per the germline V gene, CDR1 is SGHRS and CDR2 is YFSETQ. V dropped 3 bases and J dropped 3 bases, with 13 bases sitting between them. CDR3 size: 14 residues. The CDR3 reads CASSSGQLGYEQYF. Here the CDR3 DNA reads TGCGCCAGCAGCTCAGGACAGCTTGGCTACGAGCAGTACTTC.

The chain is built from TRBV12-3 or TRBV12-4 and TRBJ2-5; D unresolved. CDR3 length equals 15 residues. V was clipped by 3 bases and J by 2 bases, with 13 bases between them. The CDR3 coding sequence is TGTGCCAGCAGTTTTCTTGGGAACGGACAAGAGACCCAGTACTTC. It translates to CASSFLGNGQETQYF.

The chain joins TRBV7-9 to TRBJ2-7; no definite D call. Trimming left V 6 bases short and J 3 bases short, with 9 bases between. Germline values: CDR1 SEHNR, CDR2 FQNEAQ (reference sequence). CDR3 length: 12 residues. CDR3 loop: CASSYGYYEQYF. The CDR3 DNA reads TGTGCCAGCAGTTACGGCTACTACGAGCAGTACTTC.

In this sample, this clonotype turned up a few times. The rearrangement joins TRBV20-1 to TRBJ2-2; D gene ambiguous. Germline CDR1 is DFQATT and CDR2 is SNEGSKA (reference sequence). CDR3 length: 12 amino acids. The V and J ends lost 5 bases and 3 bases respectively, with 7 bases between them. DNA of the CDR3: TGCAGTGCTGGTGGGGACACCGGGGAGCTGTTTTTT. This encodes CSAGGDTGELFF.

The sample holds a few counts of this clonotype. The V call is TRBV6-5, the J call TRBJ2-7, with TRBD2 identical over 13 bases. Trimming removed 0 bases from V and 2 bases from J; junction bases left unmatched: 4. The CDR3 has 17 residues. CDR1 is MNHEY, CDR2 SVGAGI, per germline. CDR3 sequence (DNA): TGTGCCAGCAGTTACTCGGAGGGACTAGCGGGAACCTACGAGCAGTACTTC. It codes for CASSYSEGLAGTYEQYF.